This T cell receptor beta chain was captured by sequencing in a study of blood T cells in healthy people across ages. The study's findings and limits: Roughly linear age-related decline in beta diversity appeared, significant by age 40.

Combining a sample-barcoded 5' primer with a J-beta primer mix, a second PCR ran for about 7 to 11 cycles. Each cDNA was tagged by a template-switch adaptor containing 12 random nucleotides. TCRdb processed the 5' RACE reads anew with MiXCR; each CDR3 protein has one entry. Among approximately 800,000 distinct CDR3 sequences, more than 35% were seen once, and the ten largest hold 18%. Comments on this clonotype: Antigen specificity is unknown.

The CDR3 is made up of 14 amino acids. Germline V lookup: CDR1 KGHDR, CDR2 SFDVKD. This chain joins TRBV24-1 and TRBJ2-1; D gene uncertain. The J call may be in error: the DNA end matches TRBJ2-7 better. This sequence was found in a man older than 75 in good health. The source material was blood. The CDR3 spells CATSDASSYNEQYF. CDR3 bases: TGTGCCACCAGTGACGCAAGCTCCTACAATGAGCAGTACTTC.